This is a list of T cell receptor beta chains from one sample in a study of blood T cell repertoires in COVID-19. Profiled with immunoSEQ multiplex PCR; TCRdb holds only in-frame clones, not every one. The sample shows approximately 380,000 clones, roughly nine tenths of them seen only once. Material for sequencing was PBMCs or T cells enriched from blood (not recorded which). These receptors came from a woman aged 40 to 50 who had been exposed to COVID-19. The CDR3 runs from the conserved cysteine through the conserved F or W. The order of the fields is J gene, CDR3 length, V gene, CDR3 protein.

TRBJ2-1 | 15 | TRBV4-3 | CASSLAASSYNEQFF
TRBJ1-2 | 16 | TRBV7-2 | CASSLKVGTGTYGYTF
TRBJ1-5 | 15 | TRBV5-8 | CASSLAMGPGQPQHF
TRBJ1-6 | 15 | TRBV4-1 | CASSQDRGNNSPLHF
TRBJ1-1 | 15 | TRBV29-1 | CSVQGGYGMNTEAFF
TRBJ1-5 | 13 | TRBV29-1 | CSVLQGTGQPQHF
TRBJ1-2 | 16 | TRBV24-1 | CATSDRTGTGDGDYTF
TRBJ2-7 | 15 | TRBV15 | CATSRLGRSSYEQYF
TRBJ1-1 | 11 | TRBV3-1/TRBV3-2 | CASSQGQAAFF
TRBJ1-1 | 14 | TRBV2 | CASSDSLVNTEAFF
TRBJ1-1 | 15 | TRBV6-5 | CASRGDAGVNTEAFF
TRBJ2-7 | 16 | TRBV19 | CASSDTSGSLSYEQYF
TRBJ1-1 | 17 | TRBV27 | CASSSTGGLAGDTEAFF
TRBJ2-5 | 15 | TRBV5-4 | CASSRTSGGGETQYF
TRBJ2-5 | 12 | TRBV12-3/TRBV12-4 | CASSSSGATQYF
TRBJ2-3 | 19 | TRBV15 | CATSRGEPNRGFSVDTQYF
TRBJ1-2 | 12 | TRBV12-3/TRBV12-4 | CASSPGFYGYTF
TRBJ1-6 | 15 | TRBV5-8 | CASSLGDRANSPLHF